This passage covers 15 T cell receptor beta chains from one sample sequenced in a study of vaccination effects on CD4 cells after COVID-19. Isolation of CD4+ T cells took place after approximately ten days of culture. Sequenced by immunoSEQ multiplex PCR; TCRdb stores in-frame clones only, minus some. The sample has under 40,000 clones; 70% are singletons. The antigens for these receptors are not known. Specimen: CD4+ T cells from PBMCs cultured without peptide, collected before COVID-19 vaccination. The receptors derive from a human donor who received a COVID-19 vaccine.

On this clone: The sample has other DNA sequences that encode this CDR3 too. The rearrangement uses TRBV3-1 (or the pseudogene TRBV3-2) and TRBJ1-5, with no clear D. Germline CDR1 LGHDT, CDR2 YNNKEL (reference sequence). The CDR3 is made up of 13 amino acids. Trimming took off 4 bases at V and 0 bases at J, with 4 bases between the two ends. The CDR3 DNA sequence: TGTGCCAGCAGCCCAGATAGCAATCAGCCCCAGCATTTT. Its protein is CASSPDSNQPQHF.

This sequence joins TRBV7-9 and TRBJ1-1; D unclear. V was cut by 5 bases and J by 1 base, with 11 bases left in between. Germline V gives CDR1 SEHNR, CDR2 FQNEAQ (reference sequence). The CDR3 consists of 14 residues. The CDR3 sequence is CASSPQPGNTEAFF. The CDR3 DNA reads TGTGCCAGCAGCCCCCAACCTGGGAACACTGAAGCTTTCTTT. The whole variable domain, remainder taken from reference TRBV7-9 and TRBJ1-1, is DTGVSQNPRHKITKRGQNVTFRCDPISEHNRLYWYRQTLGQGPEFLTYFQNEAQLEKSRLLSDRFSAERPKGSFSTLEIQRTEQGDSAMYLCASSPQPGNTEAFFGQGTRLTVV.

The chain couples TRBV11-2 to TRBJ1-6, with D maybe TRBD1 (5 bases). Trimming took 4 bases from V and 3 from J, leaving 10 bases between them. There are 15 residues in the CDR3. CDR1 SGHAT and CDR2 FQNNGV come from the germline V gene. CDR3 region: CASSSRQYYNSPLHF. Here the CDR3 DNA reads TGTGCCAGCAGCTCCCGACAGTACTATAATTCACCCCTCCACTTT.

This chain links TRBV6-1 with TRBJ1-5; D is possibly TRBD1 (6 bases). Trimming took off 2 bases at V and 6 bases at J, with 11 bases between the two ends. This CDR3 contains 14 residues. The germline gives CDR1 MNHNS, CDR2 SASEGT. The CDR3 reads CASSEPGGGQPQHF. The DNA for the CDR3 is TGTGCCAGCAGTGAACCCGGGGGCGGTCAGCCCCAGCATTTT.

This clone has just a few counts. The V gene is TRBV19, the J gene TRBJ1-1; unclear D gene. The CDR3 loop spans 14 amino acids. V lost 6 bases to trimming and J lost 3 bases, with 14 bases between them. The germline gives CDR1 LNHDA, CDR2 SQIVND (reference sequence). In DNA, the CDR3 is TGTGCCAGTAGCGCTGGCCCGGTGGACACTGAAGCTTTCTTT. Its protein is CASSAGPVDTEAFF.

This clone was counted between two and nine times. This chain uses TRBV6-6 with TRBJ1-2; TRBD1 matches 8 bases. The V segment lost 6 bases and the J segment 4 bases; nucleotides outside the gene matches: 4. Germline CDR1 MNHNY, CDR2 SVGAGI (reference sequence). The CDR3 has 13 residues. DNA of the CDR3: TGTGCCAGCAGCCCCGGGACAGGCTATGGCTACACCTTC. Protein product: CASSPGTGYGYTF.

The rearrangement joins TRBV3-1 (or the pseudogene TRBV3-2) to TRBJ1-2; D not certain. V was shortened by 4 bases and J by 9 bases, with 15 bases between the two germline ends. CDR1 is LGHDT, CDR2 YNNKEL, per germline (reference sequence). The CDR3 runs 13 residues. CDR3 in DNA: TGTGCCAGCAGCCTTGAAAACAAGCGGTGCTACACCTTC. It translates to CASSLENKRCYTF.

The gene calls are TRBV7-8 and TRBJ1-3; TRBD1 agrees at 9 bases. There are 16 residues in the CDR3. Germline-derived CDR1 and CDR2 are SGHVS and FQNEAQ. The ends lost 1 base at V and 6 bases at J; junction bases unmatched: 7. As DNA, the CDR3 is TGTGCCAGCAGCTTAGGGGGACGGGACAGGGAAAACACCATATATTTT. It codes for CASSLGGRDRENTIYF.

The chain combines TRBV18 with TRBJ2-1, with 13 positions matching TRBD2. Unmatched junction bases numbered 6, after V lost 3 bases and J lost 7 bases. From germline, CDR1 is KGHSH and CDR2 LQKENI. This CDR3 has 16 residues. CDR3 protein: CASSPLLAGGRNEQFF. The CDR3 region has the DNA TGTGCCAGCTCACCTCTACTAGCGGGGGGGCGAAATGAGCAGTTCTTC.

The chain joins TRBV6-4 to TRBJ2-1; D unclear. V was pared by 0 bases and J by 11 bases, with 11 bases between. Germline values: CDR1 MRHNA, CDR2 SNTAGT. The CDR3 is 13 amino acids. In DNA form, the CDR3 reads TGTGCCAGCAGTGACTCGGAGCCTCACCAGCAGTTCTTC. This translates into CASSDSEPHQQFF.

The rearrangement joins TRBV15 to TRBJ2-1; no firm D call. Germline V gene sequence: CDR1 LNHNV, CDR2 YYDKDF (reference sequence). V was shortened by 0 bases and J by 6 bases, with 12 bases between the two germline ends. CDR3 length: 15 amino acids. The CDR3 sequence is CATSRDDATLNEQFF. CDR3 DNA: TGTGCCACCAGCAGAGATGATGCGACTCTCAATGAGCAGTTCTTC.

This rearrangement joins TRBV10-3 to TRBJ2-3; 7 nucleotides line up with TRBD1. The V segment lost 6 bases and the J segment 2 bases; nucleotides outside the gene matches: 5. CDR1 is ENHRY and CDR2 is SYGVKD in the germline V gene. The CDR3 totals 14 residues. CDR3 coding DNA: TGTGCCATCAGGAGGGACAGTAACACAGATACGCAGTATTTT. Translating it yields CAIRRDSNTDTQYF.

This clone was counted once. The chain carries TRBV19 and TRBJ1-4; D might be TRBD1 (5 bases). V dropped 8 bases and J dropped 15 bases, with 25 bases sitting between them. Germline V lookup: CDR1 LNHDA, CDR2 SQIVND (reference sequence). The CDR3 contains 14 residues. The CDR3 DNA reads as TGTGCCAGTGGACCGGGATCCCGGGGCAGGAAGGTGTTTTTT. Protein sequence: CASGPGSRGRKVFF.

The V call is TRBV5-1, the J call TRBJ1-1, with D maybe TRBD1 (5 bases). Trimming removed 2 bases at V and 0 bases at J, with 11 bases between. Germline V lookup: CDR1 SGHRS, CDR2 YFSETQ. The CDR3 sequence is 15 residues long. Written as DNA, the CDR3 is TGCGCCAGCAGCTTTCTCGGCAGGGTGAACACTGAAGCTTTCTTT. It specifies CASSFLGRVNTEAFF.

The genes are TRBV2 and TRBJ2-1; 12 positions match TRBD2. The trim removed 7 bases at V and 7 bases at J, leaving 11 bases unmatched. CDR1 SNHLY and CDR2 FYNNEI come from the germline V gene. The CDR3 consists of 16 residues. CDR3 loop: CASKALAGGSWNEQFF. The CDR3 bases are TGTGCCAGCAAGGCCCTAGCGGGGGGGAGTTGGAATGAGCAGTTCTTC.